The 31 T cell receptor beta chains below all came from one sample that was sequenced in a study of T cell responses to AZD1222 COVID-19 vaccine. Assay: immunoSEQ multiplex PCR; the TCRdb copy retains only in-frame clones and omits some. The sample has about 200,000 clones, 85% to 95% seen once; the top ten hold less than 1.5%. This material consisted of peripheral blood, taken on day 0 of AZD1222 vaccination. These receptors all come from an adult in good health.

This clone has just one count. The V call is TRBV13, the J call TRBJ2-7; TRBD2 matches 9 bases. There are 16 residues in the CDR3. Trimming at V came to 0 bases and at J to 2 bases, leaving 5 bases not matched to a gene. Germline V gene data show CDR1 as PRHDT and CDR2 as FYEKMQ (reference sequence). In nucleotides, the CDR3 is TGTGCCAGCAGCTTAGGCGGGGCGGGGGGGCCCTACGAGCAGTACTTC. This encodes CASSLGGAGGPYEQYF.

In this sample, this clone turned up once. This chain joins TRBV15 and TRBJ1-4, with TRBD1 matching 7 bases. The germline gives CDR1 LNHNV, CDR2 YYDKDF (reference sequence). The CDR3 is made up of 15 amino acids. The V and J ends lost 0 bases and 8 bases, in that order; junction bases with no gene match: 6. The CDR3 coding sequence is TGTGCCACCAGCAGAGAACGAGGGGGCAGGGAAAAACTGTTTTTT. Its protein is CATSRERGGREKLFF. Variable domain in full (rest from reference TRBV15 and TRBJ1-4): DAMVIQNPRYQVTQFGKPVTLSCSQTLNHNVMYWYQQKSSQAPKLLFHYYDKDFNNEADTPDNFQSRRPNTSFCFLDIRSPGLGDTAMYLCATSRERGGREKLFFGSGTQLSVL.

The chain links TRBV2 to TRBJ1-1; possible D gene TRBD1, 6 bases. The germline V gene has CDR1 SNHLY and CDR2 FYNNEI. The germline V and J ends were trimmed by 5 bases and 4 bases, with 8 bases remaining between them. The CDR3 totals 12 residues. CDR3 protein: CASSQQGTEAFF. The CDR3 coding sequence is TGTGCCAGCAGTCAACAGGGCACTGAAGCTTTCTTT.

This chain uses TRBV27 with TRBJ2-1, with TRBD1 matching 9 bases. Germline V gene lookup returns CDR1 MNHEY and CDR2 SMNVEV (reference sequence). V shed 6 bases, J shed 8 bases, and the junction held 5 bases outside the gene matches. The CDR3 contains 13 residues. The CDR3 here is CASRGTGIHEQFF. CDR3 in DNA: TGTGCCAGCAGAGGGACAGGGATCCATGAGCAGTTCTTC.

The chain uses TRBV6-5 and TRBJ1-4, with TRBD1 identical over 7 bases. V shed 4 bases, J shed 6 bases, and the junction held 8 bases outside the gene matches. CDR1 and CDR2 from the germline V gene are MNHEY and SVGAGI. This CDR3 is built from 15 residues. CDR3 protein: CASSSRQGWDEKLFF. The CDR3 DNA is TGTGCCAGCAGTTCCCGACAGGGTTGGGATGAAAAACTGTTTTTT.

The chain couples TRBV7-3 to TRBJ2-2; D gene uncertain. Looked up from germline, CDR1 is SGHTA and CDR2 is FQGTGA. Deletions cut 5 bases from V and 5 bases from J, with 9 bases between. The CDR3 runs to 13 residues. The CDR3, as DNA: TGTGCCAGCAGCACACTTCGAACCGGGGAGCTGTTTTTT. Translated: CASSTLRTGELFF.

V gene TRBV6-5 combines with J gene TRBJ2-2; 9 bases are a match to TRBD2. Germline V lookup: CDR1 MNHEY, CDR2 SVGAGI. Germline trimming cut 6 bases from V and 3 bases from J; bases unmatched to any gene: 5. The CDR3 consists of 15 residues. For the CDR3, the DNA is TGTGCCAGCAGAAAAGGGACTAGCTACACCGGGGAGCTGTTTTTT. As protein: CASRKGTSYTGELFF.

V and J are TRBV6-2 or TRBV6-3 and TRBJ2-7, with D perhaps TRBD1 (5 bases). This CDR3 has 15 amino acids. The V end lost 5 bases, the J end lost 6 bases, and 20 bases lay between the germline ends. Germline CDR1 is MNHEY and CDR2 is SVGEGT. This CDR3 is CASSTLKGVQGEQYF. The CDR3 DNA sequence: TGTGCCAGCAGTACCTTGAAAGGTGTTCAGGGCGAGCAGTACTTC.

This chain links TRBV7-8 with TRBJ2-7; D gene uncertain. This CDR3 spans 13 amino acids. Germline values: CDR1 SGHVS, CDR2 FQNEAQ. Trimming took off 2 bases at V and 1 base at J, with 6 bases between the two ends. CDR3 sequence (DNA): TGTGCCAGCAGCTTACCGGCGTCCTACGAGCAGTACTTC. Translating gives CASSLPASYEQYF.

CDR3 DNA: TGCAGCGTCGTCCCGGGACAGGTGGCCTACGAGCAGTACTTC. Its translation: CSVVPGQVAYEQYF. V and J are TRBV29-1 and TRBJ2-7; TRBD1 agrees at 8 bases. Losses at the gene ends were 6 bases for V and 2 bases for J; bases not matched to a gene: 9. The germline V gene has CDR1 SQVTM and CDR2 ANQGSEA. The CDR3 is 14 amino acids.

CDR3 protein: CASSLTRTFGYGYTF. DNA for the CDR3: TGTGCCAGCAGCCTTACCCGGACATTTGGCTATGGCTACACCTTC. The chain carries TRBV28 and TRBJ1-2; tentatively, D is TRBD1 (5 bases). The CDR3 has 15 amino acids. The germline CDR1 and CDR2 sequences are MDHEN and SYDVKM. V gave up 6 bases and J gave up 4 bases, with 18 bases separating them.

This clone was found once. The chain employs TRBV7-3 and TRBJ1-5; D unresolved. Germline assignment: CDR1 SGHTA and CDR2 FQGTGA. The CDR3 spans 13 residues. The V end lost 0 bases, the J end lost 8 bases, and 8 bases lay between the germline ends. The CDR3 loop reads CASSLTRLEPQHF. The DNA of the CDR3 is TGTGCCAGCAGCTTAACGCGGTTAGAGCCCCAGCATTTT.

This rearrangement joins TRBV5-6 to TRBJ1-1, with D possibly being TRBD1 (6 bases). Germline V gene data show CDR1 as SGHDT and CDR2 as YYEEEE. Trimming shortened V by 3 bases and J by 6 bases, and 27 bases separated the two germline ends. The CDR3 length is 18 residues. The CDR3 is CASSSPWAGSAGGAEAFF. The CDR3 region has the DNA TGTGCCAGCAGCTCGCCTTGGGCCGGCTCTGCGGGGGGCGCTGAAGCTTTCTTT.

The V call is TRBV27, the J call TRBJ1-6, with D unresolved. Trimming shortened V by 3 bases and J by 8 bases, and 14 bases separated the two germline ends. Germline assignment: CDR1 MNHEY and CDR2 SMNVEV (reference sequence). This CDR3 comprises 15 residues. The CDR3 region has the DNA TGTGCCAGCAGTTTGGCGGGTAGCCGCGATTCACCCCTCCACTTT. Amino acid sequence: CASSLAGSRDSPLHF.

This chain joins TRBV3-1 (or the pseudogene TRBV3-2) and TRBJ2-4; TRBD1 matches at 7 bases. The CDR3 has 11 residues. With V trimmed by 3 bases and J by 12 bases, 2 bases remained unmatched. The germline gives CDR1 LGHDT, CDR2 YNNKEL (reference sequence). In DNA, the CDR3 is TGTGCCAGCAGCCACCGACAGGGTCAGTACTTC. Amino acid sequence: CASSHRQGQYF.

V usage is TRBV9 and J usage is TRBJ2-1; D is uncertain. Germline lookup yields CDR1 SGDLS and CDR2 YYNGEE. Deletions cut 1 base from V and 3 bases from J, with 11 bases between. The CDR3 is made up of 15 amino acids. The CDR3 nucleotides are TGTGCCAGCAGCGTACTCGGAAACGGCTACAATGAGCAGTTCTTC. Translation gives CASSVLGNGYNEQFF.

The V and J genes are TRBV6-5 and TRBJ1-5; D remains ambiguous. V was shortened by 1 base and J by 1 base, with 8 bases between the two germline ends. Per germline, CDR1 MNHEY and CDR2 SVGAGI. The CDR3 sequence is 15 residues long. Here the CDR3 DNA reads TGTGCCAGCAGTTACTGGGGTGGGAGCAATCAGCCCCAGCATTTT. Its protein product is CASSYWGGSNQPQHF.

J is TRBJ2-1 and V is TRBV11-2; no definite D call. Germline values: CDR1 SGHAT, CDR2 FQNNGV. This CDR3 contains 13 residues. V gave up 5 bases and J gave up 7 bases, with 12 bases separating them. This CDR3 is CASSRTMINEQFF. Here the CDR3 DNA reads TGTGCCAGCAGCCGTACCATGATTAATGAGCAGTTCTTC.

The gene calls are TRBV7-9 and TRBJ1-1, with 7 bases lining up with TRBD1. Per the germline V gene, CDR1 is SEHNR and CDR2 is FQNEAQ (reference sequence). The CDR3 has 15 residues. V dropped 7 bases and J dropped 1; count of bases not matched to a gene: 9. The CDR3 sequence: CASTPSGTANTEAFF. CDR3 DNA sequence: TGTGCCAGCACCCCATCCGGGACAGCGAACACTGAAGCTTTCTTT.

This clone was seen once. The rearrangement links TRBV5-4 to TRBJ2-1; 13 nucleotides agree with TRBD2. CDR1 and CDR2 (germline): SGHNT, YYREEE (reference sequence). The CDR3 extends over 16 amino acids. The trim removed 0 bases at V and 9 bases at J, leaving 6 bases unmatched. CDR3 sequence: CASSLALAGGLVEQFF. In DNA form, the CDR3 reads TGTGCCAGCAGCTTGGCACTAGCGGGGGGGTTAGTTGAGCAGTTCTTC. Full variable domain (rest looked up from reference TRBV5-4 and TRBJ2-1): ETGVTQSPTHLIKTRGQQVTLRCSSQSGHNTVSWYQQALGQGPQFIFQYYREEENGRGNFPPRFSGLQFPNYSSELNVNALELDDSALYLCASSLALAGGLVEQFFGPGTRLTVL.

The chain couples TRBV6-6 to TRBJ2-1; 7 bases are shared with TRBD1. The CDR3 sequence is 15 residues long. CDR1 is MNHNY, CDR2 SVGAGI, per germline (reference sequence). The ends lost 2 bases at V and 7 bases at J; junction bases unmatched: 8. The CDR3 bases are TGTGCCAGCAGTTACCGGCAGGGGGATTGGAATGAGCAGTTCTTC. It yields the protein CASSYRQGDWNEQFF.

The V and J genes are TRBV7-2 and TRBJ1-2; 11 bases align to TRBD1. After removal of 6 bases from V and 8 bases from J, the junction contained 8 bases not matched to a gene. There are 14 residues in the CDR3. Germline CDR1 reads SGHTA; CDR2 reads FQGNSA. The CDR3 is CASRSGQGAWGYTF. Written as DNA, the CDR3 is TGTGCCAGCAGATCAGGACAGGGGGCTTGGGGCTACACCTTC.

The chain is built from TRBV6-1 and TRBJ2-1; a possible D gene is TRBD2 (5 bases). The CDR3 has 15 residues. From germline, CDR1 is MNHNS and CDR2 SASEGT. V was cut by 5 bases and J by 5 bases, with 16 bases left in between. The CDR3 reads CASSSPRGSNNEQFF. The CDR3 coding sequence is TGTGCCAGCAGTTCCCCCCGGGGTTCTAACAATGAGCAGTTCTTC.

The genes are TRBV30 and TRBJ2-3; maybe TRBD1 (6 bases). CDR3 length: 15 amino acids. Germline V CDR1 and CDR2: GTSNPN, SVGIG (reference sequence). With 3 bases removed from V and 5 bases from J, the gap between germline ends came to 18 bases. Here the CDR3 DNA reads TGTGCCTGGAGCAGACTGGGGGCCGCGGGAGATACGCAGTATTTT. Protein: CAWSRLGAAGDTQYF. Drawing the rest from reference TRBV30 and TRBJ2-3, the complete variable domain is SQTIHQWPATLVQPVGSPLSLECTVEGTSNPNLYWYRQAAGRGLQLLFYSVGIGQISSEVPQNLSASRPQDRQFILSSKKLLLSDSGFYLCAWSRLGAAGDTQYFGPGTRLTVL.

J is TRBJ1-1 and V is TRBV28; D is undetermined. The CDR3 contains 13 residues. Germline CDR1 MDHEN, CDR2 SYDVKM. Trimming took 5 bases from V and 3 from J, leaving 10 bases between them. CDR3: CASSGGHHTEAFF. In DNA form, the CDR3 reads TGTGCCAGCAGTGGAGGGCACCACACTGAAGCTTTCTTT. Combining the CDR3 with reference TRBV28 and TRBJ1-1 gives the whole variable domain DVKVTQSSRYLVKRTGEKVFLECVQDMDHENMFWYRQDPGLGLRLIYFSYDVKMKEKGDIPEGYSVSREKKERFSLILESASTNQTSMYLCASSGGHHTEAFFGQGTRLTVV.

This chain connects TRBV9 to TRBJ1-3; tentative D call: TRBD1 (5 bases). Trimming took off 3 bases at V and 9 bases at J, with 19 bases between the two ends. CDR3 size: 15 residues. The germline V gene encodes CDR1 SGDLS and CDR2 YYNGEE. The DNA of the CDR3 is TGTGCCAGCAGCGGAGGGGCCCGAGATGGCAGCACCATATATTTT. Translated, it gives CASSGGARDGSTIYF.

The V and J genes are TRBV2 and TRBJ1-1, with D possibly matching TRBD1 (6 bases). There are 13 residues in the CDR3. V lost 5 bases and J lost 1, with 8 bases in between. The germline V gene encodes CDR1 SNHLY and CDR2 FYNNEI. The CDR3 sequence is CASSKQGNTEAFF. The CDR3 nucleotides are TGTGCCAGCAGTAAACAGGGGAACACTGAAGCTTTCTTT.

Only one count was recorded for this clone. The V and J genes are TRBV5-3 and TRBJ1-2; maybe TRBD1 (6 bases). TRBV5-3 carries the ORF label, with uncertain function. The germline V and J ends were trimmed by 5 bases and 8 bases, with 22 bases remaining between them. This CDR3 comprises 15 residues. CDR3 nucleotide sequence: TGTGCCAGAAGGGGGGCTGCGGCAGGGAGAGGCGGCTACACCTTC. Its translation is CARRGAAAGRGGYTF.

The chain combines TRBV30 with TRBJ2-7, with D maybe TRBD1 (5 bases). Trimming shortened V by 4 bases and J by 7 bases, and 17 bases separated the two germline ends. The CDR3 spans 13 residues. Germline V gene data show CDR1 as GTSNPN and CDR2 as SVGIG (reference sequence). The CDR3 bases are TGTGCCTGGACCGAAGACAGAAGTGCAGAGCAGTACTTC. Protein product: CAWTEDRSAEQYF. The whole variable domain, filled in from reference TRBV30 and TRBJ2-7, reads SQTIHQWPATLVQPVGSPLSLECTVEGTSNPNLYWYRQAAGRGLQLLFYSVGIGQISSEVPQNLSASRPQDRQFILSSKKLLLSDSGFYLCAWTEDRSAEQYFGPGTRLTVT.

The rearrangement joins TRBV9 to TRBJ1-2; TRBD1 agrees at 9 bases. The CDR3 sequence is 14 residues long. With 3 bases clipped from V and 3 bases from J, the junction kept 3 bases outside the gene matches. Germline assignment: CDR1 SGDLS and CDR2 YYNGEE. The CDR3 DNA follows: TGTGCCAGCAGCGCCTGGACAGGGGACTATGGCTACACCTTC. Translated: CASSAWTGDYGYTF.

This chain connects TRBV7-9 to TRBJ2-5; D possibly corresponds to TRBD2 (6 bases). Deletions cut 2 bases from V and 2 bases from J, with 15 bases between. The CDR3 spans 16 residues. The germline CDR1 and CDR2 sequences are SEHNR and FQNEAQ (reference sequence). The CDR3 spells CASSLNGGVGQETQYF. DNA for the CDR3: TGTGCCAGCAGCTTAAACGGGGGTGTAGGGCAAGAGACCCAGTACTTC.